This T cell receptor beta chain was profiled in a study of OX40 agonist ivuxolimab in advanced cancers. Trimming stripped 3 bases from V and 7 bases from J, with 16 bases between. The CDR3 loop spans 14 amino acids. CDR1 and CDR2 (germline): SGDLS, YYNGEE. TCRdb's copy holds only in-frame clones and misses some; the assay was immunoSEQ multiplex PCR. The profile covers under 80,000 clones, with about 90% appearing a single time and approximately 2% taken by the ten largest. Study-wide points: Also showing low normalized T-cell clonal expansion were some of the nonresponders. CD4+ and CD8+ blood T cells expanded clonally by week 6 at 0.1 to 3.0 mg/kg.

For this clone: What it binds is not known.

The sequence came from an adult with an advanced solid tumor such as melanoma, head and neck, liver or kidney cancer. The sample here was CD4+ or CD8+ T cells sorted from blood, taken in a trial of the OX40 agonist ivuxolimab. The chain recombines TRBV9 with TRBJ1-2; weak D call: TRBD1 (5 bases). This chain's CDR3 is CASSAPGPVGGYTF. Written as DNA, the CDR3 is TGTGCCAGCAGCGCCCCGGGGCCGGTTGGTGGCTACACCTTC.